Sequencing of this T cell receptor beta chain was carried out in a study of T-cell memory formation after mild COVID-19. This clonotype was picked up a small number of times. Via MiXCR, TCRdb re-called the 5' RACE reads, giving one row per CDR3 protein. The data contain about 560,000 distinct CDR3 sequences, around 15% of them seen just once; the ten biggest clones take up about 7.4%. The J segment lost 2 bases and the V segment lost 8 bases, leaving 12 bases of the junction unmatched. Germline V CDR1 and CDR2: SNHLY, FYNNEI. This CDR3 spans 16 amino acids. The rearrangement joins TRBV2 to TRBJ2-3; 8 nucleotides match TRBD2. This TCR was sampled from an adult woman who had mild COVID-19 (a few samples of this study predate the infection). Cell type and time point are not known. Sequenced: PBMCs or a T cell subset sorted from them (not recorded which). DNA for the CDR3: TGTGCCAGCCGGGAAGGCCCTAGCGGGTTCACAGATACGCAGTATTTT. Protein: CASREGPSGFTDTQYF.